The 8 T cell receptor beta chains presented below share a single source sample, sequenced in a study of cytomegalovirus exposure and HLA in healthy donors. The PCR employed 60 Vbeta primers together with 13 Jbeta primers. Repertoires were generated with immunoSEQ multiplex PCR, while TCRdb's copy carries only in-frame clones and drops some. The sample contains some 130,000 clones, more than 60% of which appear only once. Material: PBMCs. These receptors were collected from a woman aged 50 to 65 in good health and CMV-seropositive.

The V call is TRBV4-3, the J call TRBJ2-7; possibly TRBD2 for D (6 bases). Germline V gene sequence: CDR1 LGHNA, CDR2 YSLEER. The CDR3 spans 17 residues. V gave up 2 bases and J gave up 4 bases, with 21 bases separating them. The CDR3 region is CASSQTPRGLTSYEQYF. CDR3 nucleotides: TGCGCCAGCAGCCAAACCCCTCGGGGACTGACCTCGTACGAGCAGTACTTC.

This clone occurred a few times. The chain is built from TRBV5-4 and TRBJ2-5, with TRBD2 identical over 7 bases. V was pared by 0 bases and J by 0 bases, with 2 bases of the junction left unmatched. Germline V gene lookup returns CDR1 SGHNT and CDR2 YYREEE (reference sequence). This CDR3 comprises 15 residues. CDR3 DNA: TGTGCCAGCAGCTTGGGCGGGGGAGACCAAGAGACCCAGTACTTC. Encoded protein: CASSLGGGDQETQYF.

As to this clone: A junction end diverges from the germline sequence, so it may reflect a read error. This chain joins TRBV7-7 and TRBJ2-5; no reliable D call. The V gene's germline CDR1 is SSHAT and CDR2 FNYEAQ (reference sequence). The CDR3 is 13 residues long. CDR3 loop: CASSLDTQETQYF. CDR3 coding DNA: TGTGCTAGCAGCTTAGATACACAGGAGACCCAGTACTTC. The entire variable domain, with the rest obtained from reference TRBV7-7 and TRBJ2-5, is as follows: GAGVSQSPRYKVTKRGQDVTLRCDPISSHATLYWYQQALGQGPEFLTYFNYEAQPDKSGLPSDRFSAERPEGSISTLTIQRTEQRDSAMYRCASSLDTQETQYFGPGTRLLVL.

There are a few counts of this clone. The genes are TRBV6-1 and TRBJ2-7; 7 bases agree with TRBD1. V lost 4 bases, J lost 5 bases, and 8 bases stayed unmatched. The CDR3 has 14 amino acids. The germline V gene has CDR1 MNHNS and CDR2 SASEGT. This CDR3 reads CASSGGQEPDEQYF. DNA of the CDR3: TGTGCCAGCAGTGGAGGACAGGAGCCCGACGAGCAGTACTTC.

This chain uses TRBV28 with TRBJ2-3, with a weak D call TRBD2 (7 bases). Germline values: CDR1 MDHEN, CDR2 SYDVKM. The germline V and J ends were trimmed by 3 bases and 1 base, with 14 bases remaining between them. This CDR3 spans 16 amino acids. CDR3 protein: CASSFYGGGRTDTQYF. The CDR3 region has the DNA TGTGCCAGCAGTTTTTATGGCGGGGGCCGCACAGATACGCAGTATTTT.

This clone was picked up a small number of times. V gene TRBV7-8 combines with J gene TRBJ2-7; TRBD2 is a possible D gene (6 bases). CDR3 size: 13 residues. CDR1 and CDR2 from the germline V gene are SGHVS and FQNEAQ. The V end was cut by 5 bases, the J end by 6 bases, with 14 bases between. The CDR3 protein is CASSSGLSGEQYF. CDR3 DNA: TGTGCCAGCAGCAGCGGGTTATCGGGCGAGCAGTACTTC.

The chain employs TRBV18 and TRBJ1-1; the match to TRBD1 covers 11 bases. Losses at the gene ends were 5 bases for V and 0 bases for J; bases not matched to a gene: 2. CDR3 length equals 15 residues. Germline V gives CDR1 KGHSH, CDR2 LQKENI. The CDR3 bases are TGTGCCAGCTCAGGACAGGGGGCCATGAACACTGAAGCTTTCTTT. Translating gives CASSGQGAMNTEAFF.

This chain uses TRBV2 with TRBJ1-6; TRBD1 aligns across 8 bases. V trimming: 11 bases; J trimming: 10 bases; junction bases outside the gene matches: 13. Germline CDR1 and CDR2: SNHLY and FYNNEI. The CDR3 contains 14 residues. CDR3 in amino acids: CAGTGRRAESPLHF. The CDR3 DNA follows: TGTGCCGGGACAGGTCGGAGGGCTGAGTCACCCCTCCACTTT.